The following is a TCR beta chain sequence with its context. V was pared by 6 bases and J by 0 bases, with 14 bases between. The CDR3 spans 16 residues. Germline CDR1 is MNHEY and CDR2 is SVGEGT. Per the study methods: Reference gene primer amplification yielded estimated nucleated cell counts. The method was immunoSEQ multiplex PCR; TCRdb's version includes in-frame clones alone and lacks a portion of them. That table is the source of V, J and clone size, and D and trimming were worked out from the DNA. The table lists 150,000 to 200,000 clones, roughly four fifths of them singletons. This specimen belongs to a study of blood T cell repertoires in COVID-19. Study at large: There were acute and convalescent COVID-19 samples, and they came from the United States, Italy and Spain. In each case, the material was cDNA or gDNA derived from T cells, B-cell-depleted T cells, or PBMCs.

This TCR was recovered from a man between 60 and 75 years old with active or convalescent COVID-19. The sequenced sample was peripheral blood. J is TRBJ1-4 and V is TRBV6-2 or TRBV6-3; D may be TRBD1 (6 bases). CDR3 in DNA: TGTGCCAGCAGCGAGACAGGACCCACAACTAATGAAAAACTGTTTTTT. Translating gives CASSETGPTTNEKLFF.